This T cell receptor beta chain was identified in a study of blood T cell repertoires in COVID-19. About the study: Sites across the United States, Italy and Spain contributed samples from acute and convalescent COVID-19. Sources were T cells, B-cell-depleted T cells, or PBMCs; the material itself was cDNA or gDNA.

Profiling relied on immunoSEQ multiplex PCR, and the TCRdb table lists in-frame clones only, not all of them. The sample comprises roughly 180,000 clones, roughly 80% of which are singletons, and about 4.9% rests with the top ten. This sequence was found in a woman between 25 and 40 years old with acute or convalescent COVID-19. Material for sequencing was peripheral blood.

The CDR3 nucleotides are TGTGCCAGCGCACTTGGGGGGGGCGCAACTAATGAAAAACTGTTTTTT. Amino acid sequence: CASALGGGATNEKLFF. This sequence joins TRBV7-9 and TRBJ1-4; TRBD1 is a possible D gene (6 bases). The CDR3 has 16 residues. The germline gives CDR1 SEHNR, CDR2 FQNEAQ (reference sequence). Trimming removed 8 bases at V and 0 bases at J, with 16 bases between.